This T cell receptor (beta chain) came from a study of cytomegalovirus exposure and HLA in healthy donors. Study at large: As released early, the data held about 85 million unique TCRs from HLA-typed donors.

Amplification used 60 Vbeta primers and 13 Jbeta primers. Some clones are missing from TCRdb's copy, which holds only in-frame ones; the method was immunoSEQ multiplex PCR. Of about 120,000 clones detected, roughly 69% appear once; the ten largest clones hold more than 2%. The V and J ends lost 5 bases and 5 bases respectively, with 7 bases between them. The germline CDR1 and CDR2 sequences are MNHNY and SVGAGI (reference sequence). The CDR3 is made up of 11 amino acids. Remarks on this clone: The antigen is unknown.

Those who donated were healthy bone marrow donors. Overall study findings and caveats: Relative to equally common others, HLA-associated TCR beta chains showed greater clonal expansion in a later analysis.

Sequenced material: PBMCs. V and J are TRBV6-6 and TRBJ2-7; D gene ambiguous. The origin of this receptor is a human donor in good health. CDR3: CASSPYDEQYF. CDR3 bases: TGTGCCAGCAGTCCTTATGACGAGCAGTACTTC.